What follows describes a single TCR beta chain. The CDR3 length is 14 residues. Trimming took 0 bases from V and 3 from J, leaving 6 bases between them. CDR1 SGHRS and CDR2 YFSETQ come from the germline V gene. The source of the sample is a study of blood T cell repertoires in COVID-19. Study in general: COVID-19 samples from acute and convalescent phases originated in the United States, Italy and Spain. Sources were T cells, B-cell-depleted T cells, or PBMCs; the material itself was cDNA or gDNA.

Original processing methods: Quantification of nucleated cells was approximated via reference gene primer amplification. Some clones are missing from TCRdb's copy, which holds only in-frame ones; the method was immunoSEQ multiplex PCR. V, J and clone size are taken as reported in that table, and D and trimming were inferred from the DNA itself. The data show some 120,000 clones, about four fifths seen once. V is TRBV5-1 and J is TRBJ2-2; D is unresolved. This TCR was recovered from a human donor in a cohort sampled during active COVID-19. Sequencing input: peripheral blood. CDR3 sequence reads: CASSLVPYTGELFF. In nucleotides, the CDR3 is TGCGCCAGCAGCTTGGTCCCCTACACCGGGGAGCTGTTTTTT. The full variable domain, completed using reference TRBV5-1 and TRBJ2-2, is KAGVTQTPRYLIKTRGQQVTLSCSPISGHRSVSWYQQTPGQGLQFLFEYFSETQRNKGNFPGRFSGRQFSNSRSEMNVSTLELGDSALYLCASSLVPYTGELFFGEGSRLTVL.